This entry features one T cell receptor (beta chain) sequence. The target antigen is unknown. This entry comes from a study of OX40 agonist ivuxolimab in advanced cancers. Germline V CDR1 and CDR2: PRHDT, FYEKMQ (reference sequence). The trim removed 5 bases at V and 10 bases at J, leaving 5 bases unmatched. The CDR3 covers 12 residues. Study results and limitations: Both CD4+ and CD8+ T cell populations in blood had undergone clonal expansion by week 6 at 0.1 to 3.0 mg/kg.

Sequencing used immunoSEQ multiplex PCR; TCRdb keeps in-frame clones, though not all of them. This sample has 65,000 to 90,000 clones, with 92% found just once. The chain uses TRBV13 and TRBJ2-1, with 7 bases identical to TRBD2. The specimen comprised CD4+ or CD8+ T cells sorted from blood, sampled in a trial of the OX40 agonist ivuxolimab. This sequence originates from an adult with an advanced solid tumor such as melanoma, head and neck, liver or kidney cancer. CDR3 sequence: CASSPQTSEQFF. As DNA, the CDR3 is TGTGCCAGCAGCCCACAGACTAGCGAGCAGTTCTTC.